One and the same sample provided the 14 T cell receptor beta chains below, sequenced in a study of cytomegalovirus exposure and HLA in healthy donors. Use of 60 Vbeta and 13 Jbeta primers characterized the PCR. Sequenced by immunoSEQ multiplex PCR; TCRdb stores in-frame clones only, minus some. This sample carries 110,000 to 150,000 clones, about 82% of them seen once, and the ten largest clones take nearly 3.5%. The sequenced sample consisted of PBMCs. These receptors were taken from a male donor in good health and CMV-seronegative.

The chain combines TRBV9 with TRBJ2-2; the D is unclear. Germline CDR1 and CDR2: SGDLS and YYNGEE. This CDR3 is 14 amino acids long. V was shortened by 0 bases and J by 0 bases, with 3 bases between the two germline ends. For the CDR3, the DNA is TGTGCCAGCAGCGTAGTCGCGAACACCGGGGAGCTGTTTTTT. Encoded protein: CASSVVANTGELFF.

This chain uses TRBV6-5 with TRBJ1-1; 10 bases match TRBD1. The CDR3 contains 15 residues. With V trimmed by 3 bases and J by 3 bases, 4 bases remained unmatched. CDR1 MNHEY and CDR2 SVGAGI come from the germline V gene. CDR3 nucleotides: TGTGCCAGCAGTTATGCCGGGACAGGGGACACTGAAGCTTTCTTT. Protein sequence: CASSYAGTGDTEAFF.

The chain employs TRBV6-5 and TRBJ1-2, with a possible D match to TRBD1 (6 bases). The germline V and J ends were trimmed by 6 bases and 5 bases, with 10 bases remaining between them. The CDR3 is made up of 12 amino acids. CDR1 and CDR2 (germline): MNHEY, SVGAGI. The CDR3 loop reads CASRRDTYGYTF. The DNA for the CDR3 is TGTGCCAGCAGACGGGACACTTATGGCTACACCTTC.

This chain joins TRBV13 and TRBJ2-7; 10 nucleotides agree with TRBD1. The CDR3 has 15 amino acids. CDR1 and CDR2 from the germline V gene are PRHDT and FYEKMQ (reference sequence). V lost 5 bases and J lost 6; bases outside the gene matches: 10. CDR3 nucleotide sequence: TGTGCCAGCAGCCCTCCCGACAGGGGGCCTGCCGAGCAGTACTTC. Protein sequence: CASSPPDRGPAEQYF.

The genes are TRBV6-1 and TRBJ1-5; 8 nucleotides match TRBD1. Germline V gene data show CDR1 as MNHNS and CDR2 as SASEGT. The CDR3 length is 14 residues. V shed 7 bases, J shed 5 bases, and the junction held 7 bases outside the gene matches. The CDR3 here is CASTVDRGYQPQHF. CDR3 sequence (DNA): TGTGCCAGCACAGTCGACAGGGGATATCAGCCCCAGCATTTT.

V gene TRBV6-1 combines with J gene TRBJ2-7; 10 nucleotides align to TRBD2. CDR3 length equals 15 residues. The V gene end was trimmed by 5 bases and the J gene end by 1 base; junction bases not matched to a gene: 5. The germline V gene encodes CDR1 MNHNS and CDR2 SASEGT. The CDR3 sequence is CASSIRTSGSYEQYF. The DNA for the CDR3 is TGTGCCAGCAGTATTCGGACTAGCGGATCCTACGAGCAGTACTTC.

This chain joins TRBV19 and TRBJ2-1; 9 bases align to TRBD1. Trimming at V came to 1 base and at J to 12 bases, leaving 10 bases not matched to a gene. The CDR3 spans 15 residues. Germline assignment: CDR1 LNHDA and CDR2 SQIVND (reference sequence). CDR3 bases: TGTGCCAGTAGTATAGGGGGGGGGACAGGGCCAAGGCAGTTCTTC. Residues: CASSIGGGTGPRQFF.

This clone has only a few counts. This chain links TRBV29-1 with TRBJ2-4, with a weak D call TRBD1 (6 bases). The V end was cut by 7 bases, the J end by 4 bases, with 14 bases between. Germline V gene sequence: CDR1 SQVTM, CDR2 ANQGSEA. The CDR3 spans 13 residues. In nucleotides, the CDR3 is TGCAGCGCCCGGGGACACGATAAAAACATTCAGTACTTC. It encodes CSARGHDKNIQYF.

This clone has just one count. The genes are TRBV6-1 and TRBJ2-7; 9 bases map to TRBD1. The germline V gene has CDR1 MNHNS and CDR2 SASEGT. This CDR3 comprises 14 residues. Trimming took 6 bases from V and 3 from J; bases not matched to a gene: 6. CDR3 sequence: CASRAGQGIYEQYF. DNA of the CDR3: TGTGCCAGCAGGGCGGGACAGGGTATCTACGAGCAGTACTTC.

V usage is TRBV30 and J usage is TRBJ2-3, with D hard to call. The germline V gene has CDR1 GTSNPN and CDR2 SVGIG (reference sequence). The V end was cut by 0 bases, the J end by 0 bases, with 7 bases between. This CDR3 is 14 amino acids long. CDR3 DNA: TGTGCCTGGAGTGTCGCGTCTAGCACAGATACGCAGTATTTT. Its protein product is CAWSVASSTDTQYF.

CDR3 sequence reads: CASQFQGARPDTQYF. The CDR3 DNA is TGTGCCAGCCAATTTCAGGGGGCGCGACCCGATACGCAGTATTTT. The chain uses TRBV2 and TRBJ2-3, with TRBD1 matching 8 bases. From germline, CDR1 is SNHLY and CDR2 FYNNEI. The CDR3 is 15 residues long. Trimming cost V 8 bases and J 6 bases; bases outside gene matches: 13. The full variable domain, completed using reference TRBV2 and TRBJ2-3, is EPEVTQTPSHQVTQMGQEVILRCVPISNHLYFYWYRQILGQKVEFLVSFYNNEISEKSEIFDDQFSVERPDGSNFTLKIRSTKLEDSAMYFCASQFQGARPDTQYFGPGTRLTVL.

The V gene is TRBV19, the J gene TRBJ1-2, with D possibly matching TRBD1 (5 bases). Deletions cut 1 base from V and 4 bases from J, with 13 bases between. CDR1 and CDR2 (germline): LNHDA, SQIVND (reference sequence). The CDR3 totals 15 residues. Here the CDR3 reads CASSIVAGSFYGYTF. The CDR3 nucleotides read TGTGCCAGTAGTATAGTGGCAGGGTCCTTCTATGGCTACACCTTC.

In nucleotides, the CDR3 is TGTGCCAGCAGCTTGGCTTCTAGCCCGCGGGGGAATGAGCAGTTCTTC. Its protein is CASSLASSPRGNEQFF. The J gene is TRBJ2-1, the V gene TRBV5-4, with TRBD2 matching over 7 bases. After removal of 0 bases from V and 7 bases from J, the junction contained 10 bases not matched to a gene. Looked up from germline, CDR1 is SGHNT and CDR2 is YYREEE (reference sequence). The CDR3 loop spans 16 amino acids.

The V call is TRBV5-1, the J call TRBJ2-5, with D tentatively TRBD2 (6 bases). Trimming shortened V by 2 bases and J by 5 bases, and 13 bases separated the two germline ends. Germline V gene sequence: CDR1 SGHRS, CDR2 YFSETQ. There are 14 residues in the CDR3. The DNA of the CDR3 is TGCGCCAGCAGCTTCGGCGGGGTGGGGGAGACCCAGTACTTC. As protein: CASSFGGVGETQYF. Based on the CDR3 plus reference TRBV5-1 and TRBJ2-5, the full variable domain is KAGVTQTPRYLIKTRGQQVTLSCSPISGHRSVSWYQQTPGQGLQFLFEYFSETQRNKGNFPGRFSGRQFSNSRSEMNVSTLELGDSALYLCASSFGGVGETQYFGPGTRLLVL.